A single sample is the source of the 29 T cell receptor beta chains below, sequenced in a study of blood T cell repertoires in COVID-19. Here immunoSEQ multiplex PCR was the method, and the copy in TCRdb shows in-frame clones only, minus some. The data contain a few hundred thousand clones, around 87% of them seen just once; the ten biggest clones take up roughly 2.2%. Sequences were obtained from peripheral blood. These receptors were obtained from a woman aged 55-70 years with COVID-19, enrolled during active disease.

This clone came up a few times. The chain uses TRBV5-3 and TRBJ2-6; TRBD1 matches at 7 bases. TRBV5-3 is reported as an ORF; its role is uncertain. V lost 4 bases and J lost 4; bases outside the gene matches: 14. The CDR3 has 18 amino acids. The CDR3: CARSPQPNRGTGANVLTF. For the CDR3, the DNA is TGTGCCAGAAGCCCACAACCCAACAGGGGAACGGGGGCCAACGTCCTGACTTTC.

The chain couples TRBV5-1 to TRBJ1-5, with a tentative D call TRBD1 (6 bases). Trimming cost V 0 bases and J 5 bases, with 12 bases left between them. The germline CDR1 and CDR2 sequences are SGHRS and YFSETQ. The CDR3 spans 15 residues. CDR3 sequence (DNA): TGCGCCAGCAGCTTGGGAACAGGGTTGGATCAGCCCCAGCATTTT. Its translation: CASSLGTGLDQPQHF. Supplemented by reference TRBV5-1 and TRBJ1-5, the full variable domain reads KAGVTQTPRYLIKTRGQQVTLSCSPISGHRSVSWYQQTPGQGLQFLFEYFSETQRNKGNFPGRFSGRQFSNSRSEMNVSTLELGDSALYLCASSLGTGLDQPQHFGDGTRLSIL.

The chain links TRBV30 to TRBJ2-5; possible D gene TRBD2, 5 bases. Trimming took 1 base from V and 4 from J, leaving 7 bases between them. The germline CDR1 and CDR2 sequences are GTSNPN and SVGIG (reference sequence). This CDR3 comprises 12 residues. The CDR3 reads CAWSAGGETQYF. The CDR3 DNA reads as TGTGCCTGGAGTGCAGGAGGAGAGACCCAGTACTTC. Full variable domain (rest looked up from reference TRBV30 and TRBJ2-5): SQTIHQWPATLVQPVGSPLSLECTVEGTSNPNLYWYRQAAGRGLQLLFYSVGIGQISSEVPQNLSASRPQDRQFILSSKKLLLSDSGFYLCAWSAGGETQYFGPGTRLLVL.

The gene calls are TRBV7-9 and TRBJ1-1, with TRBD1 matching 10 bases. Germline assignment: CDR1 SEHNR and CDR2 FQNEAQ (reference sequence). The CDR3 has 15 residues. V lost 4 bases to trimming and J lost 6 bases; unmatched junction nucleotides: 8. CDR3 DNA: TGTGCCAGCAGCTCCCCGGGACAGGGGAATGCTGAAGCTTTCTTT. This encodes CASSSPGQGNAEAFF.

CDR3 loop: CASSLVGGPSLNEQFF. In nucleotides, the CDR3 is TGCGCCAGCAGCTTGGTGGGGGGTCCCTCACTCAATGAGCAGTTCTTC. The chain joins TRBV5-1 to TRBJ2-1; weak D call: TRBD2 (6 bases). Trimming removed 0 bases at V and 6 bases at J, with 16 bases between. There are 16 residues in the CDR3. Germline lookup yields CDR1 SGHRS and CDR2 YFSETQ.

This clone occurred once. The chain's CDR3 is CASSLRGDNYGYTF. In nucleotides, the CDR3 is TGTGCCAGCAGCTTGCGGGGGGATAACTATGGCTACACCTTC. The rearrangement joins TRBV5-4 to TRBJ1-2, with D perhaps matching TRBD1 (5 bases). There are 14 residues in the CDR3. With 1 base removed from V and 1 base from J, the gap between germline ends came to 8 bases. Germline V CDR1 and CDR2: SGHNT, YYREEE (reference sequence).

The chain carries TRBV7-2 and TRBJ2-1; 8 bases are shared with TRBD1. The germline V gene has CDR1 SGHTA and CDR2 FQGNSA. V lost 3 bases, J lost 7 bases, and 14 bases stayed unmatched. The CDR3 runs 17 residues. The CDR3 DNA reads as TGTGCCAGCAGCTTTCCCTCCCAGGGACAGGTTAGAAATGAGCAGTTCTTC. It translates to CASSFPSQGQVRNEQFF.

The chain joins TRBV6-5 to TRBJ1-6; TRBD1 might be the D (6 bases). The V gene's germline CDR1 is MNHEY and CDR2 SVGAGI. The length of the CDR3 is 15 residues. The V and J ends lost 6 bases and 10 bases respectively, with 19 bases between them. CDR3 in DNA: TGTGCCAGCAGCGAGACAGGCAGGGCTACCTCACCCCTCCACTTT. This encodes CASSETGRATSPLHF.

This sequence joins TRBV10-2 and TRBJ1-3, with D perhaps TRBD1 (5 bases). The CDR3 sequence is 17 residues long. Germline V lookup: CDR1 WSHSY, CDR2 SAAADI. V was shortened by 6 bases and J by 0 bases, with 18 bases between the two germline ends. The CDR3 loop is CASRRDAGSSSGNTIYF. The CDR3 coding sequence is TGCGCCAGCAGAAGGGATGCAGGGTCGAGCTCTGGAAACACCATATATTTT.

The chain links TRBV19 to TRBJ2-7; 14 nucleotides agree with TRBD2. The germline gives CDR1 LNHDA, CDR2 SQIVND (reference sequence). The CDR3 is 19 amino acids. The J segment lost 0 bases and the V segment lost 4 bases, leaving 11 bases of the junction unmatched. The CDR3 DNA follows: TGTGCCAGTAGTAAAGGACTAGCGGGGGGTGCTTACTACTCCTACGAGCAGTACTTC. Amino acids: CASSKGLAGGAYYSYEQYF.

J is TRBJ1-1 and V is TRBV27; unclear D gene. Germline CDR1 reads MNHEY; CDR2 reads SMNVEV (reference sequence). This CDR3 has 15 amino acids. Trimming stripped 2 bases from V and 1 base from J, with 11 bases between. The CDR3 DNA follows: TGTGCCAGCAGTTTACTGAGGGAAAGGAACACTGAAGCTTTCTTT. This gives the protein CASSLLRERNTEAFF.

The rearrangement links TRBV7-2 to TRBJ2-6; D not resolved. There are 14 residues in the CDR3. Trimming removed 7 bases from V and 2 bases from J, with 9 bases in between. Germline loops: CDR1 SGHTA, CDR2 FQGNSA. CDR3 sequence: CASKTIAGANVLTF. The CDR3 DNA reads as TGTGCCAGCAAGACAATCGCTGGGGCCAACGTCCTGACTTTC.

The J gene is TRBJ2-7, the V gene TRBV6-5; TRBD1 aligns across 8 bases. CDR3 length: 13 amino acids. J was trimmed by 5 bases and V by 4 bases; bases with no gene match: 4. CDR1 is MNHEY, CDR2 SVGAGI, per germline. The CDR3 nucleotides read TGTGCCAGCAGTTGGACAGGGCTCAACGAGCAGTACTTC. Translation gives CASSWTGLNEQYF.

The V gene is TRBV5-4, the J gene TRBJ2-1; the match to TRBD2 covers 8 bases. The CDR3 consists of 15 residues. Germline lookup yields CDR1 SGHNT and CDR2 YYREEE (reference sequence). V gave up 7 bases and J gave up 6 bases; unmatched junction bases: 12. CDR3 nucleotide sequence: TGTGCCAGCCTACCCGGGGGGGCTCTGAGCAATGAGCAGTTCTTC. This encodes CASLPGGALSNEQFF.

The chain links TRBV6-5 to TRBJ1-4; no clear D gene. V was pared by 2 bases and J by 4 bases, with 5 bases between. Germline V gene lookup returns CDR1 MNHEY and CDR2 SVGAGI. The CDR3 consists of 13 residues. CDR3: CASSYGGNEKLFF. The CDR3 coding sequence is TGTGCCAGCAGTTACGGCGGTAATGAAAAACTGTTTTTT.

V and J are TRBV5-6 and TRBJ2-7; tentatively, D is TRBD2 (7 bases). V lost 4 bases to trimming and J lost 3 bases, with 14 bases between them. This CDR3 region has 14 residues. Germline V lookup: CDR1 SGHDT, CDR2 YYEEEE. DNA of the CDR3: TGTGCCAGCAGCATAGGGGGGGCTAACTACGAGCAGTACTTC. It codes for CASSIGGANYEQYF.

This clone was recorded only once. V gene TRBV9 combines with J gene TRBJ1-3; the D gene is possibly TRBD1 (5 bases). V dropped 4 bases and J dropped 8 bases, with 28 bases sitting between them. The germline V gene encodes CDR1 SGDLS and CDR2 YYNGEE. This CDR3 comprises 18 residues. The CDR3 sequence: CASSHNKNWGTGGDTIYF. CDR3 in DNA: TGTGCCAGCAGCCACAATAAGAACTGGGGAACAGGAGGGGACACCATATATTTT. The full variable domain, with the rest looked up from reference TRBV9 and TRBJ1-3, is DSGVTQTPKHLITATGQRVTLRCSPRSGDLSVYWYQQSLDQGLQFLIQYYNGEERAKGNILERFSAQQFPDLHSELNLSSLELGDSALYFCASSHNKNWGTGGDTIYFGEGSWLTVV.

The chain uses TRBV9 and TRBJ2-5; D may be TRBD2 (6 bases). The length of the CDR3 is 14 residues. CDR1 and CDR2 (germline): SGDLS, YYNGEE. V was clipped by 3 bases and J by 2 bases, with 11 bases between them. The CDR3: CASSAGLSQETQYF. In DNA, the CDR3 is TGTGCCAGCAGCGCGGGACTGTCACAAGAGACCCAGTACTTC.

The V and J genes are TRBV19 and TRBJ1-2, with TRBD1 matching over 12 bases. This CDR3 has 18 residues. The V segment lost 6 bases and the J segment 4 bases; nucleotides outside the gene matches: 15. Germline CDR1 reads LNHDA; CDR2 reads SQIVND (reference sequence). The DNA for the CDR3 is TGTGCCAGTAGGGAAACCGGGACAGGGGGCCGGCGGGGCTATGGCTACACCTTC. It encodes CASRETGTGGRRGYGYTF.

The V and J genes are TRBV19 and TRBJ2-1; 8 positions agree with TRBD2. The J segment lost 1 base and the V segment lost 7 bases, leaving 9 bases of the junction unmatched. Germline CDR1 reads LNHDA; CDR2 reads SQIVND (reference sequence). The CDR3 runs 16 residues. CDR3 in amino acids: CASNPRGGASYNEQFF. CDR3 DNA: TGTGCCAGTAACCCCCGGGGGGGGGCTTCCTACAATGAGCAGTTCTTC. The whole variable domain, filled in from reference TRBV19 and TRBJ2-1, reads DGGITQSPKYLFRKEGQNVTLSCEQNLNHDAMYWYRQDPGQGLRLIYYSQIVNDFQKGDIAEGYSVSREKKESFPLTVTSAQKNPTAFYLCASNPRGGASYNEQFFGPGTRLTVL.

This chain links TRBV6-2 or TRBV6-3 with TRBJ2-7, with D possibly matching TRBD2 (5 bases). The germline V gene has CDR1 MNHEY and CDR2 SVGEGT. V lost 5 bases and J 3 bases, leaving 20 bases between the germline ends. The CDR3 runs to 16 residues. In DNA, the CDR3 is TGTGCCAGCAGTGACGGACTCACCCCCAATGTCTACGAGCAGTACTTC. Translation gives CASSDGLTPNVYEQYF.

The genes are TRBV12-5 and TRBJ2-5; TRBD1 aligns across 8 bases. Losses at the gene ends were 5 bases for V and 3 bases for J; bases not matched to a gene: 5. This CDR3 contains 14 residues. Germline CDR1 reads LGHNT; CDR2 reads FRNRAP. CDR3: CASGPYRGEETQYF. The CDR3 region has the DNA TGTGCTAGTGGTCCCTACAGGGGGGAAGAGACCCAGTACTTC. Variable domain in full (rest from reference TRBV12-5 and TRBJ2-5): DARVTQTPRHKVTEMGQEVTMRCQPILGHNTVFWYRQTMMQGLELLAYFRNRAPLDDSGMPKDRFSAEMPDATLATLKIQPSEPRDSAVYFCASGPYRGEETQYFGPGTRLLVL.

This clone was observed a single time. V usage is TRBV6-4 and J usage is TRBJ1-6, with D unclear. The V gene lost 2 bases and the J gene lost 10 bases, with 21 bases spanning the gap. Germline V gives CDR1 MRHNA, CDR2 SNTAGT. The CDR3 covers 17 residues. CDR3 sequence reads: CASSDPRPGRDFSPLHF. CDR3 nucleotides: TGTGCCAGCAGTGACCCCCGACCGGGAAGGGATTTCTCACCCCTCCACTTT.

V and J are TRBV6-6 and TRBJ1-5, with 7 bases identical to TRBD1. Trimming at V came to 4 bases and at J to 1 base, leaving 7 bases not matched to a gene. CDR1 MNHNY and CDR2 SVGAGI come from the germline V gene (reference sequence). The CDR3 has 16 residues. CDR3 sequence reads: CASSFHRGASNQPQHF. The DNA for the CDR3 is TGTGCCAGCAGTTTCCACAGGGGTGCGAGCAATCAGCCCCAGCATTTT.

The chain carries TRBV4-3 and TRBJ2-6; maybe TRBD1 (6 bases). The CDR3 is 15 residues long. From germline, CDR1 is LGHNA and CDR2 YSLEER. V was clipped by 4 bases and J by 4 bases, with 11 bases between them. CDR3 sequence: CASSLHQGGANVLTF. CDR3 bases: TGCGCCAGCAGCCTCCACCAGGGGGGGGCCAACGTCCTGACTTTC.

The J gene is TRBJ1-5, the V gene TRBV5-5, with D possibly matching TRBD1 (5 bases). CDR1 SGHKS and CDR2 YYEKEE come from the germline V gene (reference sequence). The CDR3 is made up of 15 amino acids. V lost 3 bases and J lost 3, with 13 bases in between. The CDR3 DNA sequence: TGTGCCAGCAGCTCCCTTTGGGGCCTCAATCAGCCCCAGCATTTT. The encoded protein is CASSSLWGLNQPQHF.

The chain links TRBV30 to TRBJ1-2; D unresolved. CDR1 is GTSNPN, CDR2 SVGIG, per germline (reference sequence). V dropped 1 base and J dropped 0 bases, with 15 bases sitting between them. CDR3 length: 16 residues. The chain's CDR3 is CAWSASRGLANYGYTF. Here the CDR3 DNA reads TGTGCCTGGAGTGCGTCACGGGGATTAGCTAACTATGGCTACACCTTC.

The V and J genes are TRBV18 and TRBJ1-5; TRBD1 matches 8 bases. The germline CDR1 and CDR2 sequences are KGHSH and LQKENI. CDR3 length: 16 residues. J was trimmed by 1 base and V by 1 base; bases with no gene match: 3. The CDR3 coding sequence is TGTGCCAGCTCACCACGAACAGGGGGAAGCAATCAGCCCCAGCATTTT. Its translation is CASSPRTGGSNQPQHF. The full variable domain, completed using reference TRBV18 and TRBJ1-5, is NAGVMQNPRHLVRRRGQEARLRCSPMKGHSHVYWYRQLPEEGLKFMVYLQKENIIDESGMPKERFSAEFPKEGPSILRIQQVVRGDSAAYFCASSPRTGGSNQPQHFGDGTRLSIL.

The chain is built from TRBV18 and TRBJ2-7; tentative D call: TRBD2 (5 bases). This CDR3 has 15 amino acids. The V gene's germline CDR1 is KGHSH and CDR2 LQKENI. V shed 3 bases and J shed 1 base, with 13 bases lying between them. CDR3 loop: CASSPAGGGSYEQYF. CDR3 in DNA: TGTGCCAGCTCACCGGCCGGCGGCGGGTCCTACGAGCAGTACTTC.